This entry describes one TCR beta chain. Antigen specificity is unknown. The data are from a study of tumor and adjacent non-tumor tissue in lung cancer. Across the study: Around 4 million productive TCRbeta reads were obtained per sample on average. Points from the study as a whole: Compared with tumor, normal lung showed significantly lower TCR diversity.

The template was RNA from unsorted bulk tissue. This non-tumor lung sample came from over 3 cm beyond the tumor edge. Chemotherapy-naive patients with new lung cancer underwent thoracic surgery in China, August–November 2014. The library came from three nested PCR rounds adapted from ARM-PCR protocols. TCRdb independently ran MiXCR on the multiplex PCR reads; one entry per CDR3 protein. The sample has about 110,000 distinct CDR3 sequences; about 65% are singletons. CDR1 and CDR2 from the germline V gene are SQVTM and ANQGSEA. The CDR3 length is 12 residues. The chain is built from TRBV29-1 and TRBJ1-1; 7 bases agree with TRBD1. Sequencing used distant non-tumor lung tissue. The TCR was taken from a man aged 55 to 70 with non-small cell lung cancer. CDR3 sequence reads: CRFDRETTEAFF. DNA of the CDR3: TGCCGCTTTGACAGGGAGACCACTGAAGCTTTCTTT.